This T cell receptor (beta chain) was profiled in a study of blood T cells in healthy people across ages. A second PCR, run for roughly 7 to 11 cycles, used a sample-barcoded 5' primer plus a J-beta primer mix. MiXCR, applied by TCRdb to the 5' RACE reads, yields one record per CDR3 protein. The table has around 650,000 distinct CDR3 sequences, approximately 30% seen once; the top ten hold 15% to 19%. The germline V gene encodes CDR1 DFQATT and CDR2 SNEGSKA (reference sequence). This CDR3 comprises 14 residues. Healthy individuals of Caucasian origin from Russia, aged 6 to 90, served as donors. The gene calls are TRBV20-1 and TRBJ2-7; TRBD2 agrees at 9 bases. The J call may be faulty, since TRBJ2-5 better matches the DNA end. The source of this sequence is an elderly woman in good health. Specimen: blood. The CDR3 region has the DNA TGCAGTGCTAGGGGGCGGGGGGGCTTCGAGACCCAGTACTTC. Its translation is CSARGRGGFETQYF.